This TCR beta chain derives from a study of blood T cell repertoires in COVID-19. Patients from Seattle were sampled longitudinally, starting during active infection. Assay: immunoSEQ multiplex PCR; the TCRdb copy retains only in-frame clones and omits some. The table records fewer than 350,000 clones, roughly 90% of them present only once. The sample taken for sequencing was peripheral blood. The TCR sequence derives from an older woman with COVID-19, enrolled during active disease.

In DNA, the CDR3 is TGCGCCAGCAGCCAAGTCCCGCCCGGCACTAGCGGGGGTGCAGCCGCCTACGAGCAGTACTTC. Translating it yields CASSQVPPGTSGGAAAYEQYF. The rearrangement joins TRBV4-1 to TRBJ2-7; TRBD2 matches 11 bases. This CDR3 is 21 amino acids long. V lost 1 base, J lost 2 bases, and 19 bases stayed unmatched. Germline V gene lookup returns CDR1 MGHRA and CDR2 YSYEKL.